This T cell receptor beta chain originates from a study of blood T cell repertoires in COVID-19. For the study at large: Sites across the United States, Italy and Spain contributed samples from acute and convalescent COVID-19. PBMCs, B-cell-depleted T cells, or T cells provided the cDNA or gDNA that made up the material.

CDR3 length: 15 residues. Assignments of participants to cohorts depended upon their own reported clinical history. The study counted Cohort 3 donors as recovered given two negative PCRs, clearance, or symptom resolution. Profiled with immunoSEQ multiplex PCR; TCRdb holds only in-frame clones, not every one. Altogether a few hundred thousand clones are present, about 90% being singletons, with the ten largest covering around 3%. This TCR was sampled from a woman aged 30 to 39 who had recovered from COVID-19. This chain uses TRBV21-1 with TRBJ2-1; TRBD2 is taken as the D call from the table, unchecked against the DNA. TRBV21-1 is shown as a pseudogene. Material: PBMCs or T cells enriched from blood (not recorded which). The CDR3 is CASSKVTPRRNEQFF. The CDR3 DNA reads as TGTGCCAGCAGCAAAGTAACTCCCCGGAGGAATGAGCAGTTCTTC.